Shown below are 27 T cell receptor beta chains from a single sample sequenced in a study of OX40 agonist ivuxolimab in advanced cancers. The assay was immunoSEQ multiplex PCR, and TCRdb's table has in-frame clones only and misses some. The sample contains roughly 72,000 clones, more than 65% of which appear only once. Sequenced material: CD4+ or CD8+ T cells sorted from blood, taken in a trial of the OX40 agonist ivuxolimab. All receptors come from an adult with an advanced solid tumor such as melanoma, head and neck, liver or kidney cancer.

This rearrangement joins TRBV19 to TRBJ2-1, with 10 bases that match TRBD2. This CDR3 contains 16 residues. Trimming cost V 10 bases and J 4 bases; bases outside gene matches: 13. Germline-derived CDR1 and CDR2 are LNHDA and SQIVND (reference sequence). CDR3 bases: TGTGCCACCAAAGTGACTAGCGGGCCGTTATACAATGAGCAGTTCTTC. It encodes CATKVTSGPLYNEQFF.

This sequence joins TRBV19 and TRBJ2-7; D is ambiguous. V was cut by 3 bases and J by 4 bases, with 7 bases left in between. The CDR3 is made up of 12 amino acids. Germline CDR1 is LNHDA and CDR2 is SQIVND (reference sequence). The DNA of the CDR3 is TGTGCCAGTAGTATTGCTGGTTACGAGCAGTACTTC. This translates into CASSIAGYEQYF.

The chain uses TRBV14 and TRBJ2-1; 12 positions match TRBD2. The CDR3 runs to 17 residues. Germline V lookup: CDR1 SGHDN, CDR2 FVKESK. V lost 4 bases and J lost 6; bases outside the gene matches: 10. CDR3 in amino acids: CASSLTSGSRYSNEQFF. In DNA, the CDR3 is TGTGCCAGCAGCCTGACTAGCGGGAGTAGGTACTCCAATGAGCAGTTCTTC.

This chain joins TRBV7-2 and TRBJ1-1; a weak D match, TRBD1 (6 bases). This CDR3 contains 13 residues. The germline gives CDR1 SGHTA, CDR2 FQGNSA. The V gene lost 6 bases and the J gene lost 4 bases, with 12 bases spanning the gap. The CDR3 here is CASSAGARTEAFF. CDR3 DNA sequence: TGTGCCAGCAGTGCAGGGGCGCGCACTGAAGCTTTCTTT.

In nucleotides, the CDR3 is TGCGCCAGCAGCTCGAAGACGGGGAACTATGGCTACACCTTC. Residues: CASSSKTGNYGYTF. V gene TRBV5-1 combines with J gene TRBJ1-2; D is uncertain. From germline, CDR1 is SGHRS and CDR2 YFSETQ. V was cut by 3 bases and J by 2 bases, with 11 bases left in between. CDR3 length: 14 residues.

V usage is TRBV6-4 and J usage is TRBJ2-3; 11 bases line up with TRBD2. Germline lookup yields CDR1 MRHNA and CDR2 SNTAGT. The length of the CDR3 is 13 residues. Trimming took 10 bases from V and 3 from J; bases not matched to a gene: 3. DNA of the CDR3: TGTGCCACCCGGACTAGCGGGACAGATACGCAGTATTTT. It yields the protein CATRTSGTDTQYF.

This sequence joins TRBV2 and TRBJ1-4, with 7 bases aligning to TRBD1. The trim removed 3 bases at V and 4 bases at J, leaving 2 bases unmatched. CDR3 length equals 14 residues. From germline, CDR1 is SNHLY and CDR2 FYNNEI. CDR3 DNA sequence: TGTGCCAGCAGTGAGGGACAGCTTAATGAAAAACTGTTTTTT. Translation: CASSEGQLNEKLFF.

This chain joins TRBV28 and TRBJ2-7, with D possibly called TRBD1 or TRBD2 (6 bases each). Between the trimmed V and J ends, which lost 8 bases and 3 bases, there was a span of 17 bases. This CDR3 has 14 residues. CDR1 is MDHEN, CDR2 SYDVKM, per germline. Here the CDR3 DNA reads TGTGCCAGCGGCGCCGGGGGCGCAGTCTACGAGCAGTACTTC. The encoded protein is CASGAGGAVYEQYF.

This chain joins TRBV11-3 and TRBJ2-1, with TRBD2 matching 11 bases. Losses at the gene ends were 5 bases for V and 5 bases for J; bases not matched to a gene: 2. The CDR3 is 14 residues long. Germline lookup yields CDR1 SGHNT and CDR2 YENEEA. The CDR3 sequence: CASSASGGHNEQFF. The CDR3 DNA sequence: TGTGCCAGCAGCGCTAGCGGGGGGCACAATGAGCAGTTCTTC.

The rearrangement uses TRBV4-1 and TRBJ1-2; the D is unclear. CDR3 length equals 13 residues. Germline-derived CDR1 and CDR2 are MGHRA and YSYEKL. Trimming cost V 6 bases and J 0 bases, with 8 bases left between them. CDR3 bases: TGCGCCAGCAGGGGATCAGCTAACTATGGCTACACCTTC. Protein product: CASRGSANYGYTF.

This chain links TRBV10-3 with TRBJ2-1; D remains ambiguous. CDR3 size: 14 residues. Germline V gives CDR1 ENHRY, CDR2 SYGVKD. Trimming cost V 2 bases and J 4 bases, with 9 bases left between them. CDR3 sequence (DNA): TGTGCCATCAGTGAGCCTCCGACTTACAATGAGCAGTTCTTC. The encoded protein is CAISEPPTYNEQFF.

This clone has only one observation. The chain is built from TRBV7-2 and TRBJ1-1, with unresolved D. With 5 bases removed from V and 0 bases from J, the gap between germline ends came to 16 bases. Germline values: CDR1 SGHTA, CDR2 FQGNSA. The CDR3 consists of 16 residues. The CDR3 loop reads CASSAGLAIMNTEAFF. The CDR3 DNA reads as TGTGCCAGCAGCGCGGGCCTCGCAATTATGAACACTGAAGCTTTCTTT.

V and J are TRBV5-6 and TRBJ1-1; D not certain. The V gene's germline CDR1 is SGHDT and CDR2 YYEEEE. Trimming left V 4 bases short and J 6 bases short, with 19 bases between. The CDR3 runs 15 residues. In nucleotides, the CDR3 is TGTGCCAGCAGCCGCCCGAGCGTGGACTTCCCTGAAGCTTTCTTT. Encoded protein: CASSRPSVDFPEAFF.

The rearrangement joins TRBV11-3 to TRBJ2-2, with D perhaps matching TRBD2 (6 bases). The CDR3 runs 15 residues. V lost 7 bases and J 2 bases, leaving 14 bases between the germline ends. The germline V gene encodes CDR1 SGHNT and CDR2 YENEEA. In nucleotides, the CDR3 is TGTGCCAGCACCCCCGGGACTTACAACACCGGGGAGCTGTTTTTT. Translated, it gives CASTPGTYNTGELFF.

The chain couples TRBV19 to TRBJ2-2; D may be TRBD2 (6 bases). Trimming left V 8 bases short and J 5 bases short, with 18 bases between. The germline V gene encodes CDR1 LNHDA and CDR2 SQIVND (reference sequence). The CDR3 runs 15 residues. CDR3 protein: CASDPGAGRTGELFF. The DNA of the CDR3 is TGTGCCAGTGACCCGGGAGCCGGAAGGACCGGGGAGCTGTTTTTT.

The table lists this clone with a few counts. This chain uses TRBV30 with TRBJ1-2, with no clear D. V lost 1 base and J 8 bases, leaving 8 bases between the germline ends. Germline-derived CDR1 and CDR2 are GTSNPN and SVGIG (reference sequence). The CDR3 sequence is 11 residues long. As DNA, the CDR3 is TGTGCCTGGAGTGACCTCGGCGGCTACACCTTC. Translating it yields CAWSDLGGYTF.

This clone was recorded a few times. CDR3 DNA sequence: TGTGCCAGCAGTTTATTCCCCCGGGCCCCCTACGAGCAGTACTTC. Protein sequence: CASSLFPRAPYEQYF. The rearrangement joins TRBV27 to TRBJ2-7; D is undetermined. V was cut by 1 base and J by 2 bases, with 12 bases left in between. The CDR3 runs to 15 residues. Germline loops: CDR1 MNHEY, CDR2 SMNVEV (reference sequence).

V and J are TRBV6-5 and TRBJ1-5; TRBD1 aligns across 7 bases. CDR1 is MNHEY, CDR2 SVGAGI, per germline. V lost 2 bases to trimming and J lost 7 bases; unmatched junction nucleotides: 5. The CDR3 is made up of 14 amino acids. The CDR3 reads CASSYLTGEQPQHF. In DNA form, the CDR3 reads TGTGCCAGCAGTTACCTAACAGGGGAACAGCCCCAGCATTTT.

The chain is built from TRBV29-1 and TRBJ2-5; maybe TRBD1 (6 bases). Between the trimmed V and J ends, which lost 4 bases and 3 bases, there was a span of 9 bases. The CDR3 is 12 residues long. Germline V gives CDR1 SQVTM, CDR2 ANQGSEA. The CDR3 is CSVGRGKETQYF. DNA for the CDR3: TGCAGCGTTGGTAGGGGGAAAGAGACCCAGTACTTC. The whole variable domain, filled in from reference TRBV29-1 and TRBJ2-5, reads SAVISQKPSRDICQRGTSLTIQCQVDSQVTMMFWYRQQPGQSLTLIATANQGSEATYESGFVIDKFPISRPNLTFSTLTVSNMSPEDSSIYLCSVGRGKETQYFGPGTRLLVL.

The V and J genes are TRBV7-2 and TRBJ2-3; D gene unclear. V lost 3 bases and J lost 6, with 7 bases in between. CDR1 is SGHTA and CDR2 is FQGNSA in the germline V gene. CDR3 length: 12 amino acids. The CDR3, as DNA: TGTGCCAGCAGCTTTCTGAGGGATACGCAGTATTTT. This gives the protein CASSFLRDTQYF.

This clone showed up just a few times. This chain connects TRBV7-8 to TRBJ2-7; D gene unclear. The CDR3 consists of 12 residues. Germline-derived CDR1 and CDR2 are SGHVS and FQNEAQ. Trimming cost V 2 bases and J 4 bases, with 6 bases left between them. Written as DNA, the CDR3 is TGTGCCAGCAGCTTATCAAGTTACGAGCAGTACTTC. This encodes CASSLSSYEQYF.

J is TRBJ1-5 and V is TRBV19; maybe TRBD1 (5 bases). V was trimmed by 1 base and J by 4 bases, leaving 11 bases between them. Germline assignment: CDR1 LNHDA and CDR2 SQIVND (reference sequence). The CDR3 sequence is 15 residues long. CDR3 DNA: TGTGCCAGTAGTATAGTAAAAGGGGAGAATCAGCCCCAGCATTTT. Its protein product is CASSIVKGENQPQHF.

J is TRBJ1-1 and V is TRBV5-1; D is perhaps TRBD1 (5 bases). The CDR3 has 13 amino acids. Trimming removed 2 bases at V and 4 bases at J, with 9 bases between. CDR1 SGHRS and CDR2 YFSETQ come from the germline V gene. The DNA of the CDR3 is TGCGCCAGCAGCTTCTGGGGCGGCACTGAAGCTTTCTTT. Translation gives CASSFWGGTEAFF.

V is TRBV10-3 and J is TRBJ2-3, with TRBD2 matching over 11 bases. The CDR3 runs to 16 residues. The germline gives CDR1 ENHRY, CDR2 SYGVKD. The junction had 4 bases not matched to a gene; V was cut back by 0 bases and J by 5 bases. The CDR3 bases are TGTGCCATCAGTGAGTCACTAGCGGGGGTGGTAGATACGCAGTATTTT. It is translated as CAISESLAGVVDTQYF.

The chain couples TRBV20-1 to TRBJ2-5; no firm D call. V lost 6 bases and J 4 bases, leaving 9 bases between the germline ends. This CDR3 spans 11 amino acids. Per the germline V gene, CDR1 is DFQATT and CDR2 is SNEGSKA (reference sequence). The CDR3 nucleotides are TGCAGTGCCGAGGTAGGAGAGACCCAGTACTTC. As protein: CSAEVGETQYF.

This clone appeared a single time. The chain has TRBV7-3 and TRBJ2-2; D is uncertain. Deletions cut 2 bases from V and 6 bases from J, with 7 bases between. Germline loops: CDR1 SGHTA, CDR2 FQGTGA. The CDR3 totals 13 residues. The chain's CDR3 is CASSLGSAGELFF. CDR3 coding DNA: TGTGCCAGCAGCTTAGGTTCCGCCGGGGAGCTGTTTTTT.

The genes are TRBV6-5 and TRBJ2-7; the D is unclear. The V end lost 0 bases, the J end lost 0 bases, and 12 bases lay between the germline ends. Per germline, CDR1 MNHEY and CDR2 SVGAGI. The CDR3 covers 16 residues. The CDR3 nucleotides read TGTGCCAGCAGTTACTCCATTATAGCCCACTCCTACGAGCAGTACTTC. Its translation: CASSYSIIAHSYEQYF.